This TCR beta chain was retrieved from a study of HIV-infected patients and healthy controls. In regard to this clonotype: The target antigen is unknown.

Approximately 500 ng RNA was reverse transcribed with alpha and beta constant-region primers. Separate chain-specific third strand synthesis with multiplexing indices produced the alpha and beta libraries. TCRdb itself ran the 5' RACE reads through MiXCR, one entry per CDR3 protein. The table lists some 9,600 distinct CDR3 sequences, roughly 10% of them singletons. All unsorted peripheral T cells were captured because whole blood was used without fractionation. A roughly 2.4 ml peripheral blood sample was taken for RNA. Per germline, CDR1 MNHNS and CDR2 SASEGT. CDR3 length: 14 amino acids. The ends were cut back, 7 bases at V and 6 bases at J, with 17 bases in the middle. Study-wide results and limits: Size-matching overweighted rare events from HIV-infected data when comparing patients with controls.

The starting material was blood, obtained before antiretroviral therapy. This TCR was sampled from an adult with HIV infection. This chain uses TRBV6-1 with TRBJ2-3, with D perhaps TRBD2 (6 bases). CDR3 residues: CASIGGHPTDTQYF. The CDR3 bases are TGTGCCAGCATCGGGGGTCACCCTACGGATACGCAGTATTTT.